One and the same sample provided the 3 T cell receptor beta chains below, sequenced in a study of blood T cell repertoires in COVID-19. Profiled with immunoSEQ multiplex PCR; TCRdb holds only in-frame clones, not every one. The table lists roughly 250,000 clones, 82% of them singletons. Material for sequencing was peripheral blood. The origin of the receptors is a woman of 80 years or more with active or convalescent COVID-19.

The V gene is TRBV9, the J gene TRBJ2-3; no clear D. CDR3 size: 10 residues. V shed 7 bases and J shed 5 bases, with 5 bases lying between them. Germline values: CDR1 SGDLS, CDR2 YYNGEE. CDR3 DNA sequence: TGTGCCAGCGGAGAAGATACGCAGTATTTT. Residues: CASGEDTQYF.

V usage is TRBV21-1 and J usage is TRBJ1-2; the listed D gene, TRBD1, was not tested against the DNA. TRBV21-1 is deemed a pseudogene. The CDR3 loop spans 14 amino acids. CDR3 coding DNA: TGTGCCAGCAGCAAAGAATGCTGGGGACACATCTACACCTTC. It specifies CASSKECWGHIYTF.

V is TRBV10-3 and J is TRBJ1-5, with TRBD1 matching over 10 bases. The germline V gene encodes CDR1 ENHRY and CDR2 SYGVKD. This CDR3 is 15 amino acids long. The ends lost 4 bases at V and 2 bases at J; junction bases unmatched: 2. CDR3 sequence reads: CAISAGTGGNQPQHF. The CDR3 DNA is TGTGCCATCAGTGCCGGGACAGGGGGCAATCAGCCCCAGCATTTT.